This is a list of T cell receptor beta chains from one sample in a study of control samples from healthy donors and cancer patients. The protocol was immunoSEQ multiplex PCR, while the TCRdb copy is restricted to in-frame clones and leaves out a portion. The table has about 61,000 clones, nearly 90% seen once. What was sequenced was PBMCs. These receptor sequences come from a man between 60 and 75 years old with colorectal cancer. CDR3s include the opening cysteine and the closing phenylalanine or tryptophan. D genes are given only for firm matches. Rows give clone size only sometimes, using once, few, many, or a class for an expanded clone.

clone_size j_call d_call v_call cdr3_aa cdr3_nt
. TRBJ1-1 . TRBV7-9 CASSKATMNTEAFF TGTGCCAGCAGCAAGGCAACCATGAACACTGAAGCTTTCTTT
. TRBJ1-1 . TRBV7-2 CASSLVPGWNTEAFF TGTGCCAGCAGCTTAGTTCCAGGTTGGAACACTGAAGCTTTCTTT
. TRBJ1-1 TRBD1 TRBV11-2 CASSKGQGRMNTEAFF TGTGCCAGCAGCAAGGGACAGGGACGAATGAACACTGAAGCTTTCTTT
. TRBJ2-3 . TRBV11-1 CASTLGPSGVGDTQYF TGTGCCAGCACTTTAGGGCCCTCGGGGGTGGGAGATACGCAGTATTTT
. TRBJ2-7 . TRBV9 CASSPRGDGLTYEQYF TGTGCCAGCAGCCCCCGCGGGGACGGACTGACTTACGAGCAGTACTTC
. TRBJ2-7 . TRBV27 CASSLLPASSYEQYF TGTGCCAGCAGTTTACTCCCAGCCAGCTCCTACGAGCAGTACTTC
once TRBJ1-3 . TRBV28 CATSEELNTIYF TGTGCCACCTCGGAGGAGCTGAACACCATATATTTT
. TRBJ1-1 . TRBV4-1 CASSRGGIVKYNTEAFF TGCGCCAGCAGCCGGGGGGGAATTGTGAAATACAACACTGAAGCTTTCTTT
. TRBJ2-3 . TRBV7-2 CASSLDAGADTQYF TGTGCCAGCAGCTTAGACGCCGGCGCAGATACGCAGTATTTT
. TRBJ1-6 TRBD1 TRBV30 CAWMTGRDSPLHF TGTGCCTGGATGACAGGGAGAGATTCACCCCTCCACTTT
. TRBJ2-7 . TRBV6-5 CASSYSGREQYF TGTGCCAGCAGTTACTCCGGTCGGGAGCAGTACTTC
. TRBJ1-4 . TRBV2 CASRSTVMNEKLFF TGTGCCAGCAGGTCGACAGTTATGAATGAAAAACTGTTTTTT
. TRBJ1-4 TRBD1 TRBV7-9 CASSFQRGQGGGPGEKLFF TGTGCCAGCAGCTTCCAGCGGGGGCAGGGAGGGGGCCCAGGTGAAAAACTGTTTTTT
few TRBJ1-6 . TRBV10-3 CAISGTANSPLHF TGTGCCATCAGTGGAACAGCTAATTCACCCCTCCACTTT
. TRBJ2-1 . TRBV18 CASSPPPPNEQFF TGTGCCAGCTCCCCTCCCCCGCCGAATGAGCAGTTCTTC
. TRBJ2-2 . TRBV12-3/TRBV12-4 CASTLRGAGELFF TGTGCCAGCACCTTAAGGGGGGCCGGGGAGCTGTTTTTT
. TRBJ1-3 TRBD1 TRBV10-3 CAISDPGQGSGNTIYF TGTGCCATCAGTGATCCGGGACAGGGCTCTGGAAACACCATATATTTT
once TRBJ1-4 . TRBV4-1 CASSQGESVRGKLFF TGCGCCAGCAGCCAAGGCGAGAGCGTGAGGGGGAAACTGTTTTTT
. TRBJ2-7 . TRBV4-1 CASSPGPNYEQYF TGCGCCAGCAGCCCGGGACCTAACTACGAGCAGTACTTC
. TRBJ2-3 TRBD2 TRBV6-2/TRBV6-3 CASSEQLAGYTDTQYF TGTGCCAGCAGTGAGCAACTAGCGGGGTACACAGATACGCAGTATTTT
. TRBJ1-2 . TRBV28 CATPGANIGSGYTF TGTGCTACCCCCGGGGCTAACATAGGGTCTGGCTACACCTTC
. TRBJ2-7 TRBD2 TRBV7-2 CASSTGTSGGAYEQYF TGTGCCAGCAGCACCGGGACTAGCGGGGGGGCGTACGAGCAGTACTTC
. TRBJ2-7 TRBD1 TRBV30 CAWSRDRPHEQYF TGTGCCTGGAGTAGGGACAGGCCCCACGAGCAGTACTTC
. TRBJ1-2 . TRBV6-1 CASSEDGTLGVYGYTF TGTGCCAGCAGTGAAGATGGGACGCTGGGGGTCTATGGCTACACCTTC
. TRBJ1-5 . TRBV4-1 CASSQVASNQPQHF TGCGCCAGCAGCCAAGTGGCTAGCAATCAGCCCCAGCATTTT
. TRBJ2-7 . TRBV5-1 CASSPEGAGTYEQYF TGCGCCAGCAGCCCGGAAGGCGCGGGCACCTACGAGCAGTACTTC
. TRBJ2-5 TRBD2 TRBV10-2 CASSDSLERGGKTQYF TGCGCCAGCAGTGATTCCCTGGAGCGGGGGGGCAAGACCCAGTACTTC
. TRBJ1-3 . TRBV6-5 CASSYGTSGNTIYF TGTGCCAGCAGTTACGGGACGTCTGGAAACACCATATATTTT
. TRBJ2-4 TRBD1 TRBV7-8 CASSLQGANIQYF TGTGCCAGCAGCTTACAGGGGGCCAACATTCAGTACTTC
once TRBJ1-5 . TRBV6-4 CASSEWGSNQPQHF TGTGCCAGCAGTGAGTGGGGTTCCAATCAGCCCCAGCATTTT
. TRBJ2-2 . TRBV12-3/TRBV12-4 CASSMIGELFF TGTGCCAGCAGCATGATCGGGGAGCTGTTTTTT
. TRBJ1-4 . TRBV5-1 CASSLAGAGNEKLFF TGCGCCAGCAGCTTGGCGGGGGCCGGCAATGAAAAACTGTTTTTT
. TRBJ2-1 . TRBV7-9 CASSLGHSLPGNEQFF TGTGCCAGCAGCTTAGGTCACTCCCTTCCGGGGAATGAGCAGTTCTTC
. TRBJ1-2 . TRBV11-1 CASSPTGRLNYGYTF TGTGCCAGCAGCCCCACCGGACGGCTAAACTATGGCTACACCTTC
. TRBJ2-1 . TRBV6-1 CASSEANNEQFF TGTGCCAGCAGTGAAGCTAACAATGAGCAGTTCTTC
. TRBJ2-1 . TRBV10-3 CAISEPRGGNEQFF TGTGCCATCAGTGAGCCCAGGGGCGGCAATGAGCAGTTCTTC
. TRBJ1-1 . TRBV30 CAWSVPPNTEAFF TGTGCCTGGAGTGTACCCCCGAACACTGAAGCTTTCTTT
. TRBJ2-3 . TRBV27 CASSFQRSTDTQYF TGTGCCAGCAGTTTCCAGCGGTCCACAGATACGCAGTATTTT
. TRBJ2-1 TRBD2 TRBV7-3 CASSVSGGAGMNEQFF TGTGCCAGCAGCGTTAGCGGGGGGGCCGGCATGAATGAGCAGTTCTTC
. TRBJ2-7 . TRBV9 CASSVDGGGFYEQYF TGTGCCAGCAGCGTAGATGGTGGGGGGTTCTACGAGCAGTACTTC
. TRBJ2-1 . TRBV3-1/TRBV3-2 CASSSSGGRQFF TGTGCCAGCAGCTCCTCGGGGGGCAGGCAGTTCTTC
once TRBJ1-1 . TRBV18 CASSPVSGGEAFF TGTGCCAGCTCACCCGTATCCGGGGGCGAAGCTTTCTTT
. TRBJ2-3 . TRBV5-1 CASSLRGSSTDTQYF TGCGCCAGCAGTCTCCGGGGGTCTAGCACAGATACGCAGTATTTT
. TRBJ2-2 . TRBV24-1 CATSDSGASGSTGELFF TGTGCCACCAGTGATTCGGGCGCCTCCGGGTCTACCGGGGAGCTGTTTTTT
few TRBJ2-5 . TRBV7-2 CASSLGGLQTQYF TGTGCCAGCAGCTTAGGAGGGTTGCAGACCCAGTACTTC
. TRBJ1-6 . TRBV13 CASSSEPGVPLHF TGTGCCAGCAGCTCCGAACCGGGGGTACCCCTCCACTTT
. TRBJ1-1 . TRBV5-5 CASSLVRQLYGPMNTEAFF TGTGCCAGCAGCTTGGTTCGACAGCTATATGGCCCTATGAACACTGAAGCTTTCTTT
medium-sized TRBJ1-5 . TRBV7-2 CASSPRQDQPQHF TGTGCCAGCAGCCCTCGACAGGATCAGCCCCAGCATTTT
. TRBJ1-5 TRBD1 TRBV10-2 CASSPLRQGPGYSNQPQHF TGCGCCAGCAGTCCCCTAAGACAGGGGCCTGGTTATAGCAATCAGCCCCAGCATTTT
. TRBJ1-2 TRBD1 TRBV7-2 CASSLAPGGGAYGYTF TGTGCCAGCAGCTTAGCGCCAGGGGGGGGTGCCTATGGCTACACCTTC
. TRBJ2-7 . TRBV6-5 CASSPQPYEQYF TGTGCCAGCAGCCCCCAACCCTACGAGCAGTACTTC
. TRBJ2-1 . TRBV7-6 CASSPGGTGVYNEQFF TGTGCCAGCAGCCCGGGGGGGACAGGAGTCTACAATGAGCAGTTCTTC
. TRBJ1-5 . TRBV11-2 CASSLVGNQPQHF TGTGCCAGCAGCTTAGTCGGCAATCAGCCCCAGCATTTT
. TRBJ1-3 . TRBV6-5 CASRLGGSGNTIYF TGTGCCAGCAGACTAGGTGGATCTGGAAACACCATATATTTT
. TRBJ2-3 TRBD2 TRBV6-5 CASSTTSGGTDTQYF TGTGCCAGCAGTACAACTAGCGGGGGCACAGATACGCAGTATTTT
. TRBJ2-3 . TRBV18 CASSRQKQGITDTQYF TGTGCCAGCTCACGACAGAAACAGGGAATCACAGATACGCAGTATTTT
. TRBJ2-7 TRBD1 TRBV7-2 CASSLPGTGDYEQYF TGTGCCAGCAGCCTTCCGGGGACAGGGGACTACGAGCAGTACTTC